Listed below are T cell receptor beta chains from one sample, sequenced in a study of somatic mutations in cytotoxic T cells in rheumatoid arthritis. Here immunoSEQ multiplex PCR was the method, and the copy in TCRdb shows in-frame clones only, minus some. The sample has more than 8,000 clones; around 84% are singletons. The sequenced material came from CD8+ T cells sorted from blood. These receptors all come from an adult with rheumatoid arthritis. Both conserved end residues are part of each CDR3. D genes are given only for firm matches. The size entry is marked missing in some rows and otherwise reads once, few, many or a size class.

d_call: .; clone_size: .; v_call: TRBV29-1; j_call: TRBJ1-2; cdr3_aa: CSVDLAGTPEGYTF; cdr3_nt: TGCAGCGTTGATTTAGCCGGGACCCCGGAGGGCTACACCTTC
d_call: .; clone_size: .; v_call: TRBV20-1; j_call: TRBJ2-1; cdr3_aa: CSARDLVTQFF; cdr3_nt: TGCAGTGCTAGAGATCTCGTGACTCAGTTCTTC
d_call: .; clone_size: .; v_call: TRBV7-8; j_call: TRBJ2-1; cdr3_aa: CASSLGGRWNEQFF; cdr3_nt: TGTGCCAGCAGCTTAGGGGGCCGGTGGAATGAGCAGTTCTTC
d_call: .; clone_size: .; v_call: TRBV19; j_call: TRBJ2-5; cdr3_aa: CASSIGSRAQAGVAQYF; cdr3_nt: TGTGCCAGTAGTATAGGGTCGCGAGCGCAGGCTGGAGTGGCCCAGTACTTC
d_call: .; clone_size: .; v_call: TRBV27; j_call: TRBJ1-5; cdr3_aa: CASSLSAAGNQPQHF; cdr3_nt: TGTGCCAGCAGTTTGAGCGCCGCGGGCAATCAGCCCCAGCATTTT
d_call: .; clone_size: .; v_call: TRBV9; j_call: TRBJ1-1; cdr3_aa: CASSVGGTRLNTEAFF; cdr3_nt: TGTGCCAGCAGCGTAGGAGGGACAAGGCTGAACACTGAAGCTTTCTTT
d_call: .; clone_size: .; v_call: TRBV15; j_call: TRBJ1-2; cdr3_aa: CATSPPIATNYGYTF; cdr3_nt: TGTGCCACCAGCCCCCCCATCGCCACTAACTATGGCTACACCTTC
d_call: .; clone_size: once; v_call: TRBV12-1; j_call: TRBJ1-2; cdr3_aa: CASSAVDRGGYGYTF; cdr3_nt: TGTGCCAGCAGCGCAGTGGACAGGGGAGGATATGGCTACACCTTC
d_call: .; clone_size: .; v_call: TRBV18; j_call: TRBJ2-1; cdr3_aa: CASSPPGPGYEQFF; cdr3_nt: TGTGCCAGCTCACCACCCGGGCCAGGGTACGAGCAGTTCTTC
d_call: .; clone_size: few; v_call: TRBV5-1; j_call: TRBJ1-1; cdr3_aa: CASSFGGDTEAFF; cdr3_nt: TGCGCCAGCAGCTTTGGCGGCGACACTGAAGCTTTCTTT
d_call: .; clone_size: .; v_call: TRBV6-4; j_call: TRBJ2-3; cdr3_aa: CASSDSGQGGPDTQYF; cdr3_nt: TGTGCCAGCAGTGACTCAGGGCAGGGGGGGCCAGATACGCAGTATTTT
d_call: .; clone_size: .; v_call: TRBV2; j_call: TRBJ2-7; cdr3_aa: CASSENRVSYEQYF; cdr3_nt: TGTGCCAGCAGTGAAAACAGGGTCTCCTACGAGCAGTACTTC
d_call: .; clone_size: .; v_call: TRBV13; j_call: TRBJ1-2; cdr3_aa: CASTRSENSRYGYTF; cdr3_nt: TGTGCCAGCACCCGATCCGAGAATTCCCGCTATGGCTACACCTTC
d_call: TRBD2; clone_size: .; v_call: TRBV29-1; j_call: TRBJ2-5; cdr3_aa: CSVDRLAGGQETQYF; cdr3_nt: TGCAGCGTTGATCGACTAGCGGGGGGACAAGAGACCCAGTACTTC
d_call: .; clone_size: .; v_call: TRBV28; j_call: TRBJ2-7; cdr3_aa: CASSPGVEQYF; cdr3_nt: TGTGCCAGCAGTCCAGGGGTCGAGCAGTACTTC
d_call: .; clone_size: .; v_call: TRBV19; j_call: TRBJ2-1; cdr3_aa: CASSSPLKSSYNEQFF; cdr3_nt: TGTGCTAGTAGTTCGCCCTTGAAGAGCTCCTACAATGAGCAGTTCTTC
d_call: .; clone_size: .; v_call: TRBV5-4; j_call: TRBJ2-3; cdr3_aa: CASSLGRSTSTDTQYF; cdr3_nt: TGTGCCAGCAGCTTGGGCAGGAGTACAAGCACAGATACGCAGTATTTT
d_call: .; clone_size: large; v_call: TRBV13; j_call: TRBJ2-7; cdr3_aa: CASSSGNPDYEQYF; cdr3_nt: TGTGCCAGCAGCTCGGGGAACCCCGACTACGAGCAGTACTTC
d_call: TRBD1; clone_size: .; v_call: TRBV19; j_call: TRBJ2-7; cdr3_aa: CASSMTGGSYEQYF; cdr3_nt: TGTGCCAGTAGTATGACAGGGGGCTCCTACGAGCAGTACTTC
d_call: TRBD1; clone_size: .; v_call: TRBV7-9; j_call: TRBJ1-2; cdr3_aa: CASSGTDNYGYTF; cdr3_nt: TGTGCCAGCAGCGGGACAGATAACTATGGCTACACCTTC
d_call: .; clone_size: .; v_call: TRBV5-1; j_call: TRBJ2-3; cdr3_aa: CASSTYTDTQYF; cdr3_nt: TGCGCCAGCAGCACTTACACAGATACGCAGTATTTT
d_call: .; clone_size: .; v_call: TRBV27; j_call: TRBJ1-5; cdr3_aa: CASSSLESSNQPQHF; cdr3_nt: TGTGCCAGCTCCTCTTTGGAGTCAAGCAATCAGCCCCAGCATTTT
d_call: .; clone_size: .; v_call: TRBV5-1; j_call: TRBJ2-7; cdr3_aa: CASSSAEGYPYEQYF; cdr3_nt: TGCGCCAGCAGCTCGGCAGAGGGGTACCCCTACGAGCAGTACTTC
d_call: TRBD2; clone_size: .; v_call: TRBV7-9; j_call: TRBJ2-7; cdr3_aa: CASSLVIAGTYEQYF; cdr3_nt: TGTGCCAGCAGCTTAGTGATAGCGGGAACCTACGAGCAGTACTTC
d_call: TRBD1; clone_size: few; v_call: TRBV6-4; j_call: TRBJ1-5; cdr3_aa: CASSEGTGGQPQHF; cdr3_nt: TGTGCCAGCAGTGAGGGGACAGGGGGTCAGCCCCAGCATTTT
d_call: TRBD2; clone_size: .; v_call: TRBV9; j_call: TRBJ2-1; cdr3_aa: CASSVVGLEMGEQFF; cdr3_nt: TGTGCCAGCAGCGTAGTGGGACTAGAGATGGGTGAGCAGTTCTTC
d_call: .; clone_size: once; v_call: TRBV5-5; j_call: TRBJ2-7; cdr3_aa: CASSLLPTEQYF; cdr3_nt: TGTGCCAGCAGCTTACTACCAACGGAGCAGTACTTC
d_call: .; clone_size: .; v_call: TRBV13; j_call: TRBJ2-7; cdr3_aa: CASSLRGYEQYF; cdr3_nt: TGTGCCAGCAGCTTAAGGGGCTACGAGCAGTACTTC
d_call: .; clone_size: .; v_call: TRBV7-9; j_call: TRBJ2-4; cdr3_aa: CASSPGRSVAKNIQYF; cdr3_nt: TGTGCCAGCAGCCCAGGGCGGTCTGTTGCCAAAAACATTCAGTACTTC
d_call: .; clone_size: .; v_call: TRBV19; j_call: TRBJ2-7; cdr3_aa: CASSIGWPSYEQYF; cdr3_nt: TGTGCCAGTAGTATAGGTTGGCCGTCCTACGAGCAGTACTTC
d_call: .; clone_size: .; v_call: TRBV7-9; j_call: TRBJ2-5; cdr3_aa: CASSLDTTQETQYF; cdr3_nt: TGTGCCAGCAGCTTAGACACAACTCAAGAGACCCAGTACTTC